The 29 T cell receptor beta chains reported below all come from one sample, sequenced in a study of T cells in Graves' hyperthyroidism and ophthalmopathy (dated by TCRdb to about 2019). Libraries came from multiplex PCR. TCRdb lists the instrument as Illumina HiSeq 2000. The TCR beta CDR3 regions were amplified from RNA transcripts. The TCR CDR3 was subjected to a first round of RT-PCR using the HTBI primer set and the Qiagen OneStep RT-PCR kit. TCRdb redid the processing of the public reads, applying fastp at Q25 and MiXCR, and retained in-frame beta chains. Each record represents a unique CDR3 protein, reported with the most common genes and DNA among its rows. Recorded for this sample are about 520,000 distinct CDR3 sequences; about 24% of them occurred a single time. Together, the top ten hold around 10% of the sample. What was sequenced was blood. The receptors were sampled from a woman aged 30 to 39 with Graves' ophthalmopathy.

The chain couples TRBV2 to TRBJ2-7; D gene unclear. V shed 4 bases and J shed 5 bases, with 6 bases lying between them. The CDR3 sequence is 11 residues long. Germline CDR1 and CDR2: SNHLY and FYNNEI. Here the CDR3 reads CASSARNEQYF. The CDR3 coding sequence is TGTGCCAGCAGTGCCCGTAACGAGCAGTACTTC. Full variable domain (remainder filled in from reference TRBV2 and TRBJ2-7): EPEVTQTPSHQVTQMGQEVILRCVPISNHLYFYWYRQILGQKVEFLVSFYNNEISEKSEIFDDQFSVERPDGSNFTLKIRSTKLEDSAMYFCASSARNEQYFGPGTRLTVT.

The chain combines TRBV11-2 with TRBJ2-2; TRBD2 matches 10 bases. The CDR3 is 18 residues long. V lost 2 bases, J lost 2 bases, and 8 bases stayed unmatched. Germline CDR1 reads SGHAT; CDR2 reads FQNNGV. The CDR3 DNA is TGTGCCAGCAGCTTAAATCTAGCGGGGGCCTCAAACACCGGGGAGCTGTTTTTT. As protein: CASSLNLAGASNTGELFF. Complete variable domain (other parts from reference TRBV11-2 and TRBJ2-2): EAGVAQSPRYKIIEKRQSVAFWCNPISGHATLYWYQQILGQGPKLLIQFQNNGVVDDSQLPKDRFSAERLKGVDSTLKIQPAKLEDSAVYLCASSLNLAGASNTGELFFGEGSRLTVL.

This clonotype has just a few counts. This chain uses TRBV27 with TRBJ1-6; TRBD1 matches at 7 bases. The germline V gene has CDR1 MNHEY and CDR2 SMNVEV (reference sequence). J was trimmed by 6 bases and V by 6 bases; bases with no gene match: 8. The CDR3 totals 15 residues. The CDR3 DNA reads as TGTGCCAGCAGATCGTCCCGGGACAGTAATTCACCCCTCCACTTT. This sequence encodes CASRSSRDSNSPLHF.

This clonotype was detected a few times. This chain uses TRBV28 with TRBJ1-6; D not certain. Germline CDR1 MDHEN, CDR2 SYDVKM. CDR3 length: 14 amino acids. Trimming removed 3 bases at V and 7 bases at J, with 10 bases between. The CDR3 spells CASSFGETNSPLHF. The CDR3 DNA follows: TGTGCCAGCAGTTTCGGGGAGACGAATTCACCCCTCCACTTT.

This clonotype was recorded at least ten times. The genes are TRBV6-5 and TRBJ1-3; a weak D match, TRBD1 (5 bases). The ends were cut back, 0 bases at V and 3 bases at J, with 12 bases in the middle. Germline V gene lookup returns CDR1 MNHEY and CDR2 SVGAGI. The CDR3 has 16 residues. The CDR3 loop reads CASSYSGTTSGNTIYF. The CDR3 DNA reads TGTGCCAGCAGTTACTCCGGGACCACCAGTGGAAACACCATATATTTT.

This clonotype came up a few times. The chain uses TRBV29-1 and TRBJ1-2, with 8 nucleotides matching TRBD1. J gave up 8 bases and V 6 bases, and 8 bases lay outside the gene matches. Germline CDR1 is SQVTM and CDR2 is ANQGSEA. This CDR3 has 12 residues. This chain's CDR3 is CSVERTGRGYTF. CDR3 bases: TGCAGCGTAGAACGGACAGGGCGAGGCTACACCTTC.

This clonotype has ten or more counts. The V and J genes are TRBV18 and TRBJ1-1, with D maybe TRBD1 (5 bases). Trimming cost V 6 bases and J 6 bases, with 14 bases left between them. The germline CDR1 and CDR2 sequences are KGHSH and LQKENI. This CDR3 contains 13 residues. CDR3 region: CASSSLTAPEAFF. The DNA for the CDR3 is TGTGCCAGCTCGTCCCTGACAGCGCCTGAAGCTTTCTTT.

This chain connects TRBV5-4 to TRBJ1-2; 10 nucleotides match TRBD1. Trimming took 2 bases from V and 5 from J; bases not matched to a gene: 6. Germline loops: CDR1 SGHNT, CDR2 YYREEE (reference sequence). CDR3 length: 15 amino acids. In DNA form, the CDR3 reads TGTGCCAGCAGCTTCCCGACAGGGGGCGAGTATGGCTACACCTTC. This translates into CASSFPTGGEYGYTF.

There are a few counts of this clonotype. The chain is built from TRBV6-5 and TRBJ1-3; D gene ambiguous. This CDR3 comprises 17 residues. The V end lost 2 bases, the J end lost 2 bases, and 16 bases lay between the germline ends. Germline CDR1 is MNHEY and CDR2 is SVGAGI. This CDR3 is CASSYVPTTAPGNTIYF. CDR3 in DNA: TGTGCCAGCAGTTACGTCCCGACGACCGCTCCTGGAAACACCATATATTTT.

V is TRBV7-3 and J is TRBJ2-5; 10 bases align to TRBD1. Germline V gives CDR1 SGHTA, CDR2 FQGTGA. This CDR3 region has 16 residues. J gave up 1 base and V 5 bases, and 7 bases lay outside the gene matches. The CDR3, as DNA: TGTGCCAGCAGCCTCGGGACAGGGGATTCCCAAGAGACCCAGTACTTC. Translated, it gives CASSLGTGDSQETQYF.

This clonotype was found many times. The chain has TRBV7-8 and TRBJ1-1, with 9 nucleotides matching TRBD1. Germline V gene sequence: CDR1 SGHVS, CDR2 FQNEAQ. Trimming removed 5 bases from V and 3 bases from J; junction bases left unmatched: 1. CDR3 length: 13 amino acids. This CDR3 is CASSGTGYTEAFF. The CDR3 DNA follows: TGTGCCAGCAGCGGGACAGGGTACACTGAAGCTTTCTTT.

The chain carries TRBV11-2 and TRBJ2-5; D might be TRBD1 (6 bases). V lost 1 base, J lost 6 bases, and 12 bases lay in between. From germline, CDR1 is SGHAT and CDR2 FQNNGV. CDR3 size: 14 residues. This chain's CDR3 is CASSLVRGQKTQYF. The CDR3 DNA sequence: TGTGCCAGCAGCTTAGTCAGGGGCCAGAAGACCCAGTACTTC.

This clonotype was seen many times. The rearrangement uses TRBV27 and TRBJ1-2, with a tentative D call TRBD1 (6 bases). The CDR3 totals 15 residues. V shed 3 bases and J shed 4 bases, with 15 bases lying between them. Germline loops: CDR1 MNHEY, CDR2 SMNVEV (reference sequence). CDR3 sequence reads: CASSFRQAPAYGYTF. The CDR3 DNA reads as TGTGCCAGCAGTTTCCGACAGGCCCCCGCCTATGGCTACACCTTC.

This clonotype has a count of ten or more. The J gene is TRBJ2-5, the V gene TRBV5-1, with 12 bases matching TRBD1. From germline, CDR1 is SGHRS and CDR2 YFSETQ. With V trimmed by 4 bases and J by 4 bases, 2 bases remained unmatched. This CDR3 spans 14 amino acids. The CDR3 reads CASSRGQGAETQYF. In nucleotides, the CDR3 is TGCGCCAGCAGCCGGGGACAGGGGGCAGAGACCCAGTACTTC. Together with reference TRBV5-1 and TRBJ2-5, the CDR3 gives the full variable domain: KAGVTQTPRYLIKTRGQQVTLSCSPISGHRSVSWYQQTPGQGLQFLFEYFSETQRNKGNFPGRFSGRQFSNSRSEMNVSTLELGDSALYLCASSRGQGAETQYFGPGTRLLVL.

This clonotype was found many times. This chain connects TRBV18 to TRBJ1-5; D gene ambiguous. The CDR3 extends over 14 amino acids. Germline lookup yields CDR1 KGHSH and CDR2 LQKENI. V lost 3 bases and J 3 bases, leaving 9 bases between the germline ends. The CDR3 loop reads CASSPLPANQPQHF. CDR3 coding DNA: TGTGCCAGCTCACCGTTACCAGCCAATCAGCCCCAGCATTTT.

This clonotype turned up a few times. The chain employs TRBV19 and TRBJ1-2, with a weak D call TRBD1 (6 bases). The germline V and J ends were trimmed by 7 bases and 4 bases, with 13 bases remaining between them. This CDR3 has 13 amino acids. The germline CDR1 and CDR2 sequences are LNHDA and SQIVND (reference sequence). CDR3 DNA: TGTGCCAGTAAGCCTACAGGGAGCTATGGCTACACCTTC. Protein: CASKPTGSYGYTF.

This clonotype came up once. The chain is built from TRBV27 and TRBJ1-5; 10 nucleotides line up with TRBD1. The CDR3 is 18 residues long. The ends lost 6 bases at V and 2 bases at J; junction bases unmatched: 13. Germline V gives CDR1 MNHEY, CDR2 SMNVEV (reference sequence). DNA for the CDR3: TGTGCCAGCAGCCGGACAGGGGGTGCCACAATTGGCAATCAGCCCCAGCATTTT. Its protein is CASSRTGGATIGNQPQHF.

This clonotype was recorded a few times. This may stem from a read error, because a much larger clone lies one nucleotide away. The CDR3: CASSQGRGSSYEQYF. CDR3 nucleotide sequence: TGCGCCAGCAGCCAAGGCAGGGGAAGCTCCTACGAGCAGTACTTC. The chain is built from TRBV4-3 and TRBJ2-7; D perhaps matches TRBD1 (6 bases). Trimming pared 1 base from V and 0 bases from J, leaving 10 bases between. Germline CDR1 LGHNA, CDR2 YSLEER. The CDR3 is 15 residues long.

This clonotype has more than one count but fewer than ten. The chain uses TRBV28 and TRBJ1-1; D is uncertain. This CDR3 region has 14 residues. Germline values: CDR1 MDHEN, CDR2 SYDVKM. Trimming took off 1 base at V and 3 bases at J, with 9 bases between the two ends. DNA of the CDR3: TGTGCCAGCAGTTTATCATTACGGGACACTGAAGCTTTCTTT. Its translation is CASSLSLRDTEAFF.

The gene calls are TRBV12-3 or TRBV12-4 and TRBJ2-5; D unclear. The CDR3 is 12 amino acids. V gave up 4 bases and J gave up 7 bases, with 10 bases separating them. The CDR3 loop is CASSSVPGTQYF. In nucleotides, the CDR3 is TGTGCCAGCAGTTCAGTCCCAGGGACCCAGTACTTC.

This rearrangement joins TRBV3-1 to TRBJ2-2, with TRBD2 matching over 7 bases. The germline V gene has CDR1 LGHDT and CDR2 YNNKEL (reference sequence). V trimming: 2 bases; J trimming: 6 bases; junction bases outside the gene matches: 3. This CDR3 is 14 amino acids long. DNA for the CDR3: TGTGCCAGCAGCCAATCTAGCGGAGCCGGGGAGCTGTTTTTT. This sequence encodes CASSQSSGAGELFF.

The chain uses TRBV28 and TRBJ2-7, with 7 bases matching TRBD1. Germline CDR1 MDHEN, CDR2 SYDVKM. CDR3 size: 14 residues. The J segment lost 4 bases and the V segment lost 6 bases, leaving 9 bases of the junction unmatched. This CDR3 is CASRFTGALYEQYV. The CDR3 coding sequence is TGTGCCAGCAGGTTCACAGGGGCCCTATACGAGCAGTACGTC.

This clonotype turned up a few times. The rearrangement links TRBV6-2 or TRBV6-3 to TRBJ1-2; D possibly corresponds to TRBD1 (6 bases). Germline-derived CDR1 and CDR2 are MNHEY and SVGEGT. The ends were cut back, 8 bases at V and 8 bases at J, with 12 bases in the middle. This CDR3 spans 11 amino acids. The CDR3 sequence is CASAVGAGYTF. The CDR3 coding sequence is TGTGCCAGCGCCGTGGGGGCGGGCTACACCTTC.

Ten or more counts support this clonotype. The V gene is TRBV20-1, the J gene TRBJ1-5, with 11 bases fitting TRBD1. From germline, CDR1 is DFQATT and CDR2 SNEGSKA (reference sequence). The CDR3 has 14 residues. Trimming removed 6 bases from V and 6 bases from J; junction bases left unmatched: 7. The CDR3 nucleotides read TGCAGTGCACCTCGGACAGGGGGCGGTCAGCCCCAGCATTTT. This translates into CSAPRTGGGQPQHF.

The table lists this clonotype with many counts. The chain uses TRBV20-1 and TRBJ1-1, with D unclear. CDR1 and CDR2 (germline): DFQATT, SNEGSKA (reference sequence). Trimming stripped 0 bases from V and 5 bases from J, with 16 bases between. This CDR3 comprises 15 residues. CDR3 DNA sequence: TGCAGTGCTAGAGATTTCGAACCCCGGTGGACTGAAGCTTTCTTT. Protein: CSARDFEPRWTEAFF.

This clonotype was recorded a few times. The chain employs TRBV30 and TRBJ1-5; TRBD1 agrees at 7 bases. The trim removed 5 bases at V and 3 bases at J, leaving 4 bases unmatched. The length of the CDR3 is 13 residues. Germline CDR1 is GTSNPN and CDR2 is SVGIG (reference sequence). The CDR3 loop is CAWSGQNNQPQHF. CDR3 DNA sequence: TGTGCCTGGTCGGGACAGAACAATCAGCCCCAGCATTTT.

This chain links TRBV29-1 with TRBJ1-1, with D possibly matching TRBD1 (5 bases). There are 13 residues in the CDR3. CDR1 SQVTM and CDR2 ANQGSEA come from the germline V gene. V lost 5 bases and J 6 bases, leaving 16 bases between the germline ends. DNA of the CDR3: TGCAGCGTTCTACGACAGTTTGGCGCTGAAGCTTTCTTT. It yields the protein CSVLRQFGAEAFF.

The chain recombines TRBV12-3 or TRBV12-4 with TRBJ1-5, with 7 bases identical to TRBD1. CDR3 length: 15 amino acids. V dropped 2 bases and J dropped 3; count of bases not matched to a gene: 4. The CDR3 DNA sequence: TGTGCCAGCAGTTTAACCGGGACAGTCAATCAGCCCCAGCATTTT. Translating it yields CASSLTGTVNQPQHF.

The sample holds many counts of this clonotype. The V call is TRBV7-2, the J call TRBJ1-3; tentative D call: TRBD1 (6 bases). The CDR3 is 15 amino acids. V lost 5 bases to trimming and J lost 6 bases, with 17 bases between them. Germline lookup yields CDR1 SGHTA and CDR2 FQGNSA. This chain's CDR3 is CASSQDSLNINTIYF. In DNA form, the CDR3 reads TGTGCCAGCAGCCAGGACAGCTTGAATATAAACACCATATATTTT.